The rows below give T cell receptor beta chains drawn from one sample of a study of persistence of HIV-infected CD4 T cells. The antigens these receptors bind are not known. Using immunoSEQ multiplex PCR, the repertoire was profiled, and TCRdb retains in-frame clones only, with some absent. Of roughly 41,000 clones in the sample, roughly 86% are singletons; the top ten hold about 1.3%. The sample was CD4+ T cells sorted from PBMCs after roughly 18-hour stimulation, taken from a patient who received antiretroviral therapy. These receptors were collected from an adult man with HIV who was CMV-seropositive. Each CDR3 is given with its conserved first and last residue. The D gene is left open where the match is weak.

>TRBV14|-
CASSQVGEQYF
>TRBV7-2|-
CASSNTGSLGEKLFF
>TRBV5-6|-
CASSFPGVGEQFF
>TRBV30|TRBD1
CAWSTDRGRNQPQHF
>TRBV7-8|-
CASSLVAGMNTEAFF
>TRBV19|-
CASSAGTSRWESYTF
>TRBV4-2|-
CASSQDTRVTFYGYTF
>TRBV5-1|-
CASSLAGFGGEKLFF
>TRBV5-1|-
CASSFGESGNTIYF
>TRBV23-1|TRBD1
CASSPSPRQGVSYNEQFF
>TRBV6-1|TRBD1
CASSDRPGQPPYNEQFF
>TRBV29-1|-
CSVDRWSGTGELFF
>TRBV11-3|-
CASSLEGSKVAFF
>TRBV27|TRBD1
CASSLTQGNPNVLTF
>TRBV6-5|-
CASSYSRASRGQFF
>TRBV15|-
CATSRDLGEAFF
>TRBV11-3|-
CASSLAANTEAFF